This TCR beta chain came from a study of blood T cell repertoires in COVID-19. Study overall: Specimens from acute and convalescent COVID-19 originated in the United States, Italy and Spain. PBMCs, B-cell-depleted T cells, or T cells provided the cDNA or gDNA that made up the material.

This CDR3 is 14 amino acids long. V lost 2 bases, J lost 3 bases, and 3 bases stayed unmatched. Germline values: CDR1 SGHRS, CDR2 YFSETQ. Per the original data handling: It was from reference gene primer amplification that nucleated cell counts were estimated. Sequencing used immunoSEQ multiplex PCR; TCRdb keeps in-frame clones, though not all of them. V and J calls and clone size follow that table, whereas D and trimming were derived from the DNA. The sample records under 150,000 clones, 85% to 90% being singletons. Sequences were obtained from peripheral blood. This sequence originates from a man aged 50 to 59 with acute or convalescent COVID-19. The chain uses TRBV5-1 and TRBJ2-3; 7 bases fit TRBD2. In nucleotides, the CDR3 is TGCGCCAGCAGCTTAGGGGAGGGGACAGATACGCAGTATTTT. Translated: CASSLGEGTDTQYF.